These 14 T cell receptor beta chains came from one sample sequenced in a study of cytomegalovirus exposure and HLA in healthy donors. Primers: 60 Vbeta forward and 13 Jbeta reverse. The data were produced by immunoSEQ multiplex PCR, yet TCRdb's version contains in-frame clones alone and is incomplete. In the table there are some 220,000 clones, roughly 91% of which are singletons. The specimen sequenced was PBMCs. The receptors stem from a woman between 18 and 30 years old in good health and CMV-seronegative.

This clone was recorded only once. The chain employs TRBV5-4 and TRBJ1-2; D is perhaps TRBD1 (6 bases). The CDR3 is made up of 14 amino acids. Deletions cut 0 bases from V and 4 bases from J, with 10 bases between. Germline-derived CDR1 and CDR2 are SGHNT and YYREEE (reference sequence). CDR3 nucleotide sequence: TGTGCCAGCAGCTTGGGCCCAGGGGCCTATGGCTACACCTTC. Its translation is CASSLGPGAYGYTF.

The CDR3 loop is CASTLSPRENTIYF. The DNA for the CDR3 is TGTGCCAGCACCTTGAGTCCGAGGGAAAACACCATATATTTT. V and J are TRBV9 and TRBJ1-3; no clear D gene. The length of the CDR3 is 14 residues. CDR1 and CDR2 from the germline V gene are SGDLS and YYNGEE. V lost 6 bases and J lost 6, with 16 bases in between.

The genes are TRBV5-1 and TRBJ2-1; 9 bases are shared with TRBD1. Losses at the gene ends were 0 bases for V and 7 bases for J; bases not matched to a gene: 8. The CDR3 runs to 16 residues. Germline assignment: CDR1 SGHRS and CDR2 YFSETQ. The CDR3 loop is CASSLVGTGYSNEQFF. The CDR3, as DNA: TGCGCCAGCAGCTTGGTTGGGACAGGGTACAGTAATGAGCAGTTCTTC. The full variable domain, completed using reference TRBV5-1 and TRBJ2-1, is KAGVTQTPRYLIKTRGQQVTLSCSPISGHRSVSWYQQTPGQGLQFLFEYFSETQRNKGNFPGRFSGRQFSNSRSEMNVSTLELGDSALYLCASSLVGTGYSNEQFFGPGTRLTVL.

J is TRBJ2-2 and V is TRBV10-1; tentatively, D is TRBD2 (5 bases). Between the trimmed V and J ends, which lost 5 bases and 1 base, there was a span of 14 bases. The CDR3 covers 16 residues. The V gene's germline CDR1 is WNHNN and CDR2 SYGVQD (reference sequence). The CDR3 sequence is CASSHRLTLNTGELFF. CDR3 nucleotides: TGCGCCAGCAGTCATAGACTAACATTGAACACCGGGGAGCTGTTTTTT.

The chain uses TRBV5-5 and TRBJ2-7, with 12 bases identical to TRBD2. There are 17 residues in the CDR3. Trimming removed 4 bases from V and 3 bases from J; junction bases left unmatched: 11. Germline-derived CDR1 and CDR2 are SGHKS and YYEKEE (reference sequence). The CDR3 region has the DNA TGTGCCAGCAGCAGTAGGACTAGCGGGGCGGCCTTCTACGAGCAGTACTTC. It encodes CASSSRTSGAAFYEQYF.

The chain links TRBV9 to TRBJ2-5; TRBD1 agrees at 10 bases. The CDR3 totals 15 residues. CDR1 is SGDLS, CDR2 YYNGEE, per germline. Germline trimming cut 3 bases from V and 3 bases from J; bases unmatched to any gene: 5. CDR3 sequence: CASSGAGTGEETQYF. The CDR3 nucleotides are TGTGCCAGCAGCGGAGCCGGGACAGGGGAAGAGACCCAGTACTTC. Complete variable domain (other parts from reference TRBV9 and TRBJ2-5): DSGVTQTPKHLITATGQRVTLRCSPRSGDLSVYWYQQSLDQGLQFLIQYYNGEERAKGNILERFSAQQFPDLHSELNLSSLELGDSALYFCASSGAGTGEETQYFGPGTRLLVL.

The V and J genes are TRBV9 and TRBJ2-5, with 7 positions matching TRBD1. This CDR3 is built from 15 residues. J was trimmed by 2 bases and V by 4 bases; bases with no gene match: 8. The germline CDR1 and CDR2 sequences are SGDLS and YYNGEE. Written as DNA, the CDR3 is TGTGCCAGCAGCTTATTTCCGGGACAGCAAGAGACCCAGTACTTC. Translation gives CASSLFPGQQETQYF.

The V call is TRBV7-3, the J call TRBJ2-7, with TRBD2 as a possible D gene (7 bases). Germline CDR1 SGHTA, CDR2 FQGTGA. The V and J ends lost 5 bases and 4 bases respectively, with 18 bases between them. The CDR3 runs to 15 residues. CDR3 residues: CASSQGGGRGYEQYF. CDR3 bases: TGTGCCAGCAGCCAAGGGGGAGGGCGGGGATACGAGCAGTACTTC.

The CDR3 reads CASSKVRDRGPNTGELFF. For the CDR3, the DNA is TGTGCCAGCAGCAAAGTCCGAGACAGGGGGCCTAACACCGGGGAGCTGTTTTTT. The chain has TRBV21-1 and TRBJ2-2; the DNA was not compared with TRBD1, the D call given in the table. TRBV21-1 is flagged as a pseudogene. The CDR3 totals 18 residues.

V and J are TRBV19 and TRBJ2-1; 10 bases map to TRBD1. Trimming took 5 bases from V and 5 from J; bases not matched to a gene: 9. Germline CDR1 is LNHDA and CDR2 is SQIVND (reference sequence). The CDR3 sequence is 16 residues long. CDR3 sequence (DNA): TGTGCCAGTAGTTTCGGAAAGGACAGGGGGGACAATGAGCAGTTCTTC. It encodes CASSFGKDRGDNEQFF.

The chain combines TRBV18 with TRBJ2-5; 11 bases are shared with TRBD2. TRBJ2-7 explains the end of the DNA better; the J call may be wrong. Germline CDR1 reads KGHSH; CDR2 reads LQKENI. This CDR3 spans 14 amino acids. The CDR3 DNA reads TGTGCCAGCTCACTGACTAGCGGGGAGTACGAGCAGTACTTC. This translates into CASSLTSGEYEQYF.

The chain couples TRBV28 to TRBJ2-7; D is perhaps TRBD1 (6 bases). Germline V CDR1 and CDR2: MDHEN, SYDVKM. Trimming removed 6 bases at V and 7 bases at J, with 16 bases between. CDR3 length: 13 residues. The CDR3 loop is CASSPTGSDEQYF. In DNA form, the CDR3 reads TGTGCCAGCAGCCCTACAGGGTCGGATGAGCAGTACTTC.

CDR3 sequence reads: CASSLRFRLQKNSGELFF. In nucleotides, the CDR3 is TGTGCCAGCAGCTTACGGTTCAGGCTTCAGAAAAACTCCGGGGAGCTGTTTTTT. The rearrangement uses TRBV7-6 and TRBJ2-2; D call uncertain. The V gene lost 2 bases and the J gene lost 6 bases, with 22 bases spanning the gap. CDR1 and CDR2 from the germline V gene are SGHVS and FNYEAQ. The CDR3 is 18 amino acids.

The CDR3 DNA reads as TGTGCCAGTAGTATGGGAACAGGTAGCACAGATACGCAGTATTTT. Encoded protein: CASSMGTGSTDTQYF. The V gene is TRBV19, the J gene TRBJ2-3; D is perhaps TRBD1 (5 bases). The V end lost 3 bases, the J end lost 0 bases, and 10 bases lay between the germline ends. Germline lookup yields CDR1 LNHDA and CDR2 SQIVND (reference sequence). The CDR3 sequence is 15 residues long.